These 16 T cell receptor beta chains originate from one sample sequenced in a study of cytomegalovirus exposure and HLA in healthy donors. PCR amplification relied on 60 Vbeta primers (plus 13 Jbeta primers). Here immunoSEQ multiplex PCR was the method, and the copy in TCRdb shows in-frame clones only, minus some. The clone table shows roughly 70,000 clones, with the ten largest holding under 3%. Input material: PBMCs. The receptor source for this set is a man aged 40-49 years in good health and CMV-seronegative.

The rearrangement uses TRBV6-6 and TRBJ2-7; 7 bases match TRBD1. The length of the CDR3 is 16 residues. The germline V gene encodes CDR1 MNHNY and CDR2 SVGAGI (reference sequence). V lost 5 bases, J lost 3 bases, and 13 bases stayed unmatched. The CDR3 DNA follows: TGTGCCAGCAGTACCGACAGGGCAGTTCGGCTCTACGAGCAGTACTTC. It specifies CASSTDRAVRLYEQYF.

With respect to this clone: Compared with germline, one end of the junction differs, possibly owing to a read error. The CDR3 coding sequence is TGTGCCAGCAGCCTAACTAGCGGGGGGGCCTCCGAGCAGTTCTTC. It encodes CASSLTSGGASEQFF. The rearrangement uses TRBV7-3 and TRBJ2-1; 13 bases align to TRBD2. The CDR3 has 15 residues. In germline, CDR1 is SGHTA, CDR2 FQGTGA.

On this clone itself: The junction shows a germline mismatch at one end, possibly a read error. This chain links TRBV4-1 with TRBJ1-5; TRBD1 is a possible D gene (5 bases). CDR1 is MGHRA, CDR2 YSYEKL, per germline. This CDR3 comprises 12 residues. This chain's CDR3 is CASSQEAGPVYF. CDR3 DNA sequence: TGCGCCAGCAGCCAAGAGGCAGGGCCCGTGTATTTT.

The chain links TRBV4-1 to TRBJ1-1; TRBD1 matches at 8 bases. Germline assignment: CDR1 MGHRA and CDR2 YSYEKL. This CDR3 spans 15 amino acids. V was pared by 0 bases and J by 7 bases, with 7 bases of the junction left unmatched. In nucleotides, the CDR3 is TGCGCCAGCAGCCAAGAGGGCAGGGGGCGATTTGAAGCTTTCTTT. As protein: CASSQEGRGRFEAFF.

This chain's CDR3 is CASSYRGGLSYEQYF. Written as DNA, the CDR3 is TGTGCCAGCAGTTACCGGGGGGGGCTCTCCTACGAGCAGTACTTC. The genes are TRBV6-5 and TRBJ2-7, with TRBD2 matching over 8 bases. The length of the CDR3 is 15 residues. V lost 2 bases and J lost 0; bases outside the gene matches: 3. Per the germline V gene, CDR1 is MNHEY and CDR2 is SVGAGI.

On this clone itself: Because the CDR3's place on the DNA is in doubt, the DNA is left out and the CDR3 is given as listed by TCRdb. The chain joins TRBV28 to TRBJ2-7; TRBD1 is the table's D call and was not checked against the DNA. CDR1 MDHEN and CDR2 SYDVKM come from the germline V gene. The CDR3 contains 16 residues when both ends are counted. CDR3 amino acids: CASSFLAGGGIGEQYF.

The chain employs TRBV7-3 and TRBJ1-1; the D gene is possibly TRBD1 (6 bases). The V end was cut by 1 base, the J end by 1 base, with 13 bases between. Germline lookup yields CDR1 SGHTA and CDR2 FQGTGA. CDR3 length: 16 residues. The CDR3 DNA is TGTGCCAGCAGCTTAAAGTCGCAACAGGGGAACACTGAAGCTTTCTTT. The encoded protein is CASSLKSQQGNTEAFF.

V usage is TRBV6-5 and J usage is TRBJ2-5; 7 positions match TRBD2. V trimming: 5 bases; J trimming: 5 bases; junction bases outside the gene matches: 8. The CDR3 is made up of 14 amino acids. Looked up from germline, CDR1 is MNHEY and CDR2 is SVGAGI. CDR3 amino acids: CASSELTGGETQYF. The CDR3 DNA is TGTGCCAGCAGTGAACTGACGGGGGGTGAGACCCAGTACTTC.

CDR3 DNA sequence: TGTGCCAGCAGCGTAGGCAGGGGATGGACAGATACGCAGTATTTT. Translated: CASSVGRGWTDTQYF. The chain joins TRBV9 to TRBJ2-3; TRBD1 is a possible D gene (6 bases). CDR1 is SGDLS and CDR2 is YYNGEE in the germline V gene. This CDR3 contains 15 residues. The germline V and J ends were trimmed by 0 bases and 3 bases, with 11 bases remaining between them.

The rearrangement links TRBV28 to TRBJ1-5; 8 bases are shared with TRBD1. The V segment lost 10 bases and the J segment 2 bases; nucleotides outside the gene matches: 10. CDR3 length: 15 residues. Germline CDR1 and CDR2: MDHEN and SYDVKM. The DNA for the CDR3 is TGTGCCATCAAGACAGGGGTCAAGGGCAATCAGCCCCAGCATTTT. It is translated as CAIKTGVKGNQPQHF.

The rearrangement joins TRBV6-1 to TRBJ2-7; 12 nucleotides align to TRBD1. The length of the CDR3 is 14 residues. J lost 4 bases, V lost 7 bases, and 5 bases had no gene match. CDR1 is MNHNS, CDR2 SASEGT, per germline. CDR3 DNA: TGTGCCAGCATGAGGGACAGGGGGCCTTACGAGCAGTACTTC. Its protein is CASMRDRGPYEQYF.

V usage is TRBV4-1 and J usage is TRBJ1-1; 9 nucleotides line up with TRBD1. The CDR3 has 19 residues. Germline CDR1 MGHRA, CDR2 YSYEKL. Germline trimming cut 5 bases from V and 0 bases from J; bases unmatched to any gene: 16. Written as DNA, the CDR3 is TGCGCCAGCAGCACCGGGACAGGGCGCCCCCGTCTTATGAACACTGAAGCTTTCTTT. This encodes CASSTGTGRPRLMNTEAFF.

The rearrangement uses TRBV7-9 and TRBJ1-2, with a possible D match to TRBD1 (5 bases). The CDR3 covers 13 residues. V lost 1 base to trimming and J lost 3 bases, with 6 bases between them. The germline CDR1 and CDR2 sequences are SEHNR and FQNEAQ (reference sequence). CDR3 loop: CASSLVGDYGYTF. The CDR3 nucleotides are TGTGCCAGCAGCTTAGTAGGGGACTATGGCTACACCTTC. Full variable domain (rest looked up from reference TRBV7-9 and TRBJ1-2): DTGVSQNPRHKITKRGQNVTFRCDPISEHNRLYWYRQTLGQGPEFLTYFQNEAQLEKSRLLSDRFSAERPKGSFSTLEIQRTEQGDSAMYLCASSLVGDYGYTFGSGTRLTVV.

J is TRBJ1-1 and V is TRBV30; D unresolved. Trimming left V 2 bases short and J 6 bases short, with 25 bases between. The CDR3 runs to 17 residues. Germline V gene sequence: CDR1 GTSNPN, CDR2 SVGIG (reference sequence). CDR3 DNA: TGTGCCTGGAGTCGTAACCGCGCGTTGAGGAGACGCTCTGAAGCTTTCTTT. This sequence encodes CAWSRNRALRRRSEAFF.

V usage is TRBV6-1 and J usage is TRBJ1-5, with D perhaps TRBD1 (5 bases). Trimming pared 5 bases from V and 3 bases from J, leaving 14 bases between. Germline assignment: CDR1 MNHNS and CDR2 SASEGT. The CDR3 has 15 residues. CDR3 DNA: TGTGCCAGCAGTCCCGCGGACAAGTACAATCAGCCCCAGCATTTT. Protein: CASSPADKYNQPQHF.

V gene TRBV30 combines with J gene TRBJ2-1; weak D call: TRBD2 (5 bases). The germline CDR1 and CDR2 sequences are GTSNPN and SVGIG (reference sequence). V gave up 3 bases and J gave up 2 bases, with 8 bases separating them. The CDR3 covers 13 residues. Here the CDR3 DNA reads TGTGCCTGGAGCGCCGGGACCTACAATGAGCAGTTCTTC. This gives the protein CAWSAGTYNEQFF.